The next 29 T cell receptor beta chains were all read from a single sample in a study of blood T cells in healthy people across ages. Combining a sample-barcoded 5' primer with a J-beta primer mix, a second PCR ran for about 7 to 11 cycles. TCRdb re-called the 5' RACE reads with MiXCR, one entry per CDR3 protein. Counted here are 1.5 million to 2 million distinct CDR3 sequences, roughly two fifths occurring once; the ten biggest clones make up under 25%. The sample taken for sequencing was blood. All receptors derive from a human donor in good health.

With respect to this clonotype: A junction boundary mismatches the germline segment, possibly from a read error. The V call is TRBV12-3 or TRBV12-4, the J call TRBJ1-2, with 7 nucleotides matching TRBD1. This CDR3 is built from 13 residues. The CDR3 region is CASSLTGRYSYTF. The DNA for the CDR3 is TGTGCCAGCAGTTTGACAGGGCGCTATAGCTACACCTTC.

This clonotype has just a few counts. The chain uses TRBV12-3 or TRBV12-4 and TRBJ1-6, with D maybe TRBD1 (5 bases). V shed 11 bases and J shed 0 bases, with 8 bases lying between them. The CDR3 consists of 13 residues. In DNA form, the CDR3 reads TGTGCCGGGGCGAGCTCCTATAATTCACCCCTCCACTTT. It encodes CAGASSYNSPLHF.

This chain joins TRBV7-2 and TRBJ2-1; possible D gene TRBD1, 5 bases. V gave up 4 bases and J gave up 8 bases, with 6 bases separating them. In germline, CDR1 is SGHTA, CDR2 FQGNSA. The CDR3 consists of 11 residues. CDR3 nucleotide sequence: TGTGCCAGCAGCTGGACATATGAGCAGTTCTTC. Translation: CASSWTYEQFF.

This clonotype was counted only a few times. The chain links TRBV20-1 to TRBJ1-2; D is ambiguous. Germline assignment: CDR1 DFQATT and CDR2 SNEGSKA (reference sequence). This CDR3 comprises 10 residues. V lost 5 bases, J lost 3 bases, and 4 bases lay in between. CDR3 region: CSAQDYGYTF. CDR3 DNA: TGCAGTGCTCAGGACTATGGCTACACCTTC.

This clonotype was picked up a small number of times. This chain joins TRBV29-1 and TRBJ1-4, with D hard to call. The germline V and J ends were trimmed by 5 bases and 7 bases, with 11 bases remaining between them. The germline CDR1 and CDR2 sequences are SQVTM and ANQGSEA. There are 12 residues in the CDR3. CDR3 sequence: CSVWDDGEKLFF. CDR3 DNA sequence: TGCAGCGTTTGGGATGATGGTGAAAAACTGTTTTTT.

This chain connects TRBV7-6 to TRBJ1-5; D is undetermined. The CDR3 totals 13 residues. CDR1 and CDR2 from the germline V gene are SGHVS and FNYEAQ. V was pared by 1 base and J by 9 bases, with 10 bases between. CDR3 protein: CASSLEPSTPQHF. The CDR3 nucleotides read TGTGCCAGCAGCTTAGAACCCAGTACGCCCCAGCATTTT.

This clonotype turned up a few times. The rearrangement uses TRBV6-6 and TRBJ1-1, with 7 nucleotides matching TRBD1. V was pared by 4 bases and J by 4 bases, with 15 bases of the junction left unmatched. CDR1 is MNHNY and CDR2 is SVGAGI in the germline V gene (reference sequence). There are 17 residues in the CDR3. The CDR3 DNA is TGTGCCAGCAGTTTAATGGGACAGCACAACCCAGGCACTGAAGCTTTCTTT. Amino acids: CASSLMGQHNPGTEAFF.

The chain carries TRBV10-3 and TRBJ1-2; possibly TRBD1 for D (6 bases). CDR1 ENHRY and CDR2 SYGVKD come from the germline V gene. Trimming shortened V by 4 bases and J by 4 bases, and 16 bases separated the two germline ends. The CDR3 runs to 15 residues. DNA of the CDR3: TGTGCCATCAGTGTCGACCGGGACACAACCTATGGCTACACCTTC. It encodes CAISVDRDTTYGYTF.

There are a few counts of this clonotype. The chain employs TRBV15 and TRBJ2-7, with 7 bases that match TRBD1. Per the germline V gene, CDR1 is LNHNV and CDR2 is YYDKDF (reference sequence). The CDR3 has 13 residues. With 9 bases clipped from V and 4 bases from J, the junction kept 9 bases outside the gene matches. This CDR3 is CATRRGSGYEQYF. DNA for the CDR3: TGTGCCACGCGCAGGGGGAGTGGGTACGAGCAGTACTTC.

The V call is TRBV7-2, the J call TRBJ2-7, with no clear D. The CDR3 consists of 14 residues. V was shortened by 5 bases and J by 0 bases, with 11 bases between the two germline ends. In germline, CDR1 is SGHTA, CDR2 FQGNSA. CDR3 nucleotide sequence: TGTGCCAGCAGCCCACGAGTCTTCTCCTACGAGCAGTACTTC. Its protein is CASSPRVFSYEQYF.

This clonotype was seen more than once but under ten times. The CDR3 spells CASSFRDRGLRNQPQHF. DNA for the CDR3: TGTGCCAGCAGTTTTCGGGACAGGGGGCTGAGGAATCAGCCCCAGCATTTT. The rearrangement uses TRBV6-2 or TRBV6-3 and TRBJ1-5, with 12 nucleotides matching TRBD1. Trimming removed 4 bases from V and 4 bases from J; junction bases left unmatched: 8. CDR3 length: 17 residues. Germline V gene sequence: CDR1 MNHEY, CDR2 SVGEGT.

The chain employs TRBV10-3 and TRBJ2-1; D is possibly TRBD1 or TRBD2 (7 bases each). V lost 0 bases and J 10 bases, leaving 22 bases between the germline ends. This CDR3 has 17 amino acids. The germline CDR1 and CDR2 sequences are ENHRY and SYGVKD. The CDR3: CAISESAGGGSRGEQFF. The CDR3 coding sequence is TGTGCCATCAGTGAGTCTGCAGGCGGGGGCTCCAGGGGGGAGCAGTTCTTC.

This clonotype showed up just a few times. The chain links TRBV9 to TRBJ2-5; the D call may be TRBD1 or TRBD2 (5 bases each). The CDR3 has 15 amino acids. Germline V gives CDR1 SGDLS, CDR2 YYNGEE. Trimming cost V 4 bases and J 1 base, with 14 bases left between them. CDR3 in DNA: TGTGCCAGCAGCACCCGTACGGGACCCCAAGAGACCCAGTACTTC. Protein sequence: CASSTRTGPQETQYF.

This clonotype was seen a few times. V gene TRBV29-1 combines with J gene TRBJ2-2; the match to TRBD2 covers 10 bases. CDR1 is SQVTM and CDR2 is ANQGSEA in the germline V gene. There are 14 residues in the CDR3. J was trimmed by 3 bases and V by 5 bases; bases with no gene match: 3. The CDR3 reads CSVRAGGYTGELFF. CDR3 in DNA: TGCAGCGTTCGAGCGGGGGGGTACACCGGGGAGCTGTTTTTT.

Only a few counts were recorded for this clonotype. This chain uses TRBV7-2 with TRBJ1-6; perhaps TRBD1 as D (5 bases). Germline CDR1 reads SGHTA; CDR2 reads FQGNSA. CDR3 length: 16 amino acids. The ends were cut back, 5 bases at V and 7 bases at J, with 18 bases in the middle. The CDR3 coding sequence is TGTGCCAGCAGCCCCCAGGGAGGCAGATACAATTCACCCCTCCACTTT. As protein: CASSPQGGRYNSPLHF.

This clonotype has a handful of counts. The V call is TRBV7-2, the J call TRBJ2-7; TRBD2 is a possible D gene (6 bases). CDR3 size: 15 residues. Germline V gives CDR1 SGHTA, CDR2 FQGNSA. With 1 base removed from V and 9 bases from J, the gap between germline ends came to 19 bases. CDR3 sequence: CASSLGAGGTAGQYF. The CDR3 DNA is TGTGCCAGCAGCTTAGGTGCGGGCGGGACCGCGGGGCAGTACTTC.

The chain has TRBV7-9 and TRBJ1-2; a weak D match, TRBD1 (5 bases). Trimming shortened V by 6 bases and J by 3 bases, and 17 bases separated the two germline ends. The germline gives CDR1 SEHNR, CDR2 FQNEAQ (reference sequence). This CDR3 spans 15 amino acids. The CDR3 region is CASSYRGRNDYGYTF. DNA for the CDR3: TGTGCCAGCAGTTATCGGGGACGGAATGACTATGGCTACACCTTC.

Many counts were recorded for this clonotype. The chain links TRBV6-1 to TRBJ1-6; TRBD1 matches 12 bases. The CDR3 runs 18 residues. From germline, CDR1 is MNHNS and CDR2 SASEGT. V lost 3 bases and J lost 5; bases outside the gene matches: 8. The CDR3, as DNA: TGTGCCAGCAGTGACTTCCGGGACAGGGGGCCGGATAATTCACCCCTCCACTTT. Protein sequence: CASSDFRDRGPDNSPLHF.

This clonotype occurred a few times. The chain carries TRBV27 and TRBJ2-5; 9 nucleotides agree with TRBD1. The germline V gene has CDR1 MNHEY and CDR2 SMNVEV (reference sequence). The trim removed 5 bases at V and 6 bases at J, leaving 7 bases unmatched. This CDR3 spans 14 amino acids. As DNA, the CDR3 is TGTGCCAGCAGTAACAGGGGGCTATTAAAGACCCAGTACTTC. Its translation is CASSNRGLLKTQYF.

This chain links TRBV25-1 with TRBJ2-7; the D is unclear. Trimming removed 5 bases from V and 0 bases from J, with 11 bases in between. Germline CDR1 reads MGHDK; CDR2 reads SYGVNS. The CDR3 has 14 residues. In DNA form, the CDR3 reads TGTGCCAGCAGTACCATCAGAAGCTCCTACGAGCAGTACTTC. Amino acid sequence: CASSTIRSSYEQYF.

The chain combines TRBV20-1 with TRBJ1-5; weak D call: TRBD1 (6 bases). The germline V gene has CDR1 DFQATT and CDR2 SNEGSKA (reference sequence). The CDR3 has 15 residues. V lost 5 bases and J 3 bases, leaving 17 bases between the germline ends. The CDR3 is CSAGTPDRPNQPQHF. DNA for the CDR3: TGCAGTGCTGGAACCCCCGACAGGCCCAATCAGCCCCAGCATTTT.

The rearrangement links TRBV7-2 to TRBJ2-1; D call uncertain. The V gene's germline CDR1 is SGHTA and CDR2 FQGNSA. The V gene lost 5 bases and the J gene lost 6 bases, with 14 bases spanning the gap. This CDR3 is 14 amino acids long. CDR3 residues: CASSRLQIRNEQFF. For the CDR3, the DNA is TGTGCCAGCAGCCGATTGCAGATACGCAATGAGCAGTTCTTC.

This clonotype was seen more than once but under ten times. The genes are TRBV7-3 and TRBJ2-3; 9 nucleotides agree with TRBD1. Germline CDR1 and CDR2: SGHTA and FQGTGA. Trimming cost V 5 bases and J 2 bases; bases outside gene matches: 5. This CDR3 comprises 15 residues. The CDR3 is CASSPRQGDTDTQYF. In nucleotides, the CDR3 is TGTGCCAGCAGCCCCCGACAGGGGGACACAGATACGCAGTATTTT.

V usage is TRBV4-3 and J usage is TRBJ2-1; 7 bases fit TRBD1. The ends lost 1 base at V and 1 base at J; junction bases unmatched: 7. Germline CDR1 LGHNA, CDR2 YSLEER. This CDR3 is 17 amino acids long. Here the CDR3 DNA reads TGCGCCAGCAGCCAAGGTAGGGGGCACGGTTCCTACAATGAGCAGTTCTTC. Amino acid sequence: CASSQGRGHGSYNEQFF.

The V call is TRBV4-2, the J call TRBJ2-1; no definite D call. The CDR3 runs to 13 residues. Germline V gene lookup returns CDR1 LGHNA and CDR2 YNFKEQ. With 1 base removed from V and 10 bases from J, the gap between germline ends came to 11 bases. CDR3 amino acids: CASSQVPNYEQFF. The CDR3, as DNA: TGTGCCAGCAGCCAAGTTCCAAACTACGAGCAGTTCTTC.

Only a few counts were recorded for this clonotype. The CDR3: CASSSTLSRGEQYF. CDR3 in DNA: TGTGCCAGCAGTTCGACCTTGTCTAGGGGCGAGCAGTACTTC. This chain uses TRBV11-2 with TRBJ2-5; possibly TRBD1 for D (5 bases). Judging by the DNA end, TRBJ2-7 fits better; the J call may be wrong. Germline V gene sequence: CDR1 SGHAT, CDR2 FQNNGV. CDR3 length: 14 residues.

This clonotype has only a few counts. This chain uses TRBV27 with TRBJ2-7; 14 bases agree with TRBD2. CDR3 length equals 16 residues. The germline gives CDR1 MNHEY, CDR2 SMNVEV (reference sequence). The junction had 7 bases not matched to a gene; V was cut back by 5 bases and J by 4 bases. This CDR3 is CASSAGLAGELYEQYF. CDR3 DNA: TGTGCCAGCAGTGCGGGACTAGCGGGGGAGCTATACGAGCAGTACTTC.

This chain connects TRBV6-1 to TRBJ2-7; D tentatively reads TRBD1 or TRBD2 (6 bases each). CDR1 and CDR2 from the germline V gene are MNHNS and SASEGT. CDR3 length: 16 residues. Between the trimmed V and J ends, which lost 4 bases and 3 bases, there was a span of 19 bases. The CDR3 sequence is CASSVLPGAPSYEQYF. The CDR3 nucleotides read TGTGCCAGCAGTGTTTTGCCGGGGGCCCCTAGCTACGAGCAGTACTTC.

In this sample, this clonotype turned up a few times. This sequence joins TRBV12-3 or TRBV12-4 and TRBJ2-4; a possible D gene is TRBD1 (5 bases). Deletions cut 5 bases from V and 3 bases from J, with 14 bases between. The CDR3 sequence is 15 residues long. CDR3: CASSPLTGDKNIQYF. CDR3 nucleotide sequence: TGTGCCAGCAGTCCCTTAACAGGTGACAAAAACATTCAGTACTTC.